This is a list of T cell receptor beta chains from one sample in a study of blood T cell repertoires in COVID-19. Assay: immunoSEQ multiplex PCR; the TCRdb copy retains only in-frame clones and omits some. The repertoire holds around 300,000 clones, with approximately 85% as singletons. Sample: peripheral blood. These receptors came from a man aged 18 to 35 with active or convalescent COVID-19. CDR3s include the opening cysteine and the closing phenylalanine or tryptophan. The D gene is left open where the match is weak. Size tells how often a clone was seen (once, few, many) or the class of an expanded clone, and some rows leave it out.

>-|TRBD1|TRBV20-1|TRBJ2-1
CSGTDNEQFF
TGCAGCGGGACAGACAATGAGCAGTTCTTC
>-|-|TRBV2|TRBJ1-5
CASSEIGTEYQPQHF
TGTGCCAGCAGTGAAATCGGGACTGAATATCAGCCCCAGCATTTT
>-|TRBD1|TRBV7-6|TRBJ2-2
CASSLIEATGGSDGELFF
TGTGCCAGCAGCTTAATTGAAGCGACAGGGGGATCCGACGGGGAGCTGTTTTTT
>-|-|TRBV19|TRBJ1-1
CASSIWGPSTEAFF
TGTGCCAGTAGTATATGGGGGCCGAGCACTGAAGCTTTCTTT
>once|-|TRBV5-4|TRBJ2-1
CASSSGSPGSYEQFF
TGTGCCAGCAGCTCGGGGAGCCCCGGGAGCTATGAGCAGTTCTTC
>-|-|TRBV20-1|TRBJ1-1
CSAGQWRTFF
TGCAGTGCCGGACAGTGGAGGACTTTCTTT
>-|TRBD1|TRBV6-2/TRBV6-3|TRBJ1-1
CASSTPKTGGVTEAFF
TGTGCCAGCAGTACGCCGAAAACAGGGGGGGTCACTGAAGCTTTCTTT
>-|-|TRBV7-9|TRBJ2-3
CASLTGDLGTQYF
TGTGCCAGCTTGACAGGAGATTTGGGTACGCAGTATTTT
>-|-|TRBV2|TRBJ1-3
CASSEGRANSGNTIYF
TGTGCCAGCAGTGAAGGCAGGGCAAACTCTGGAAACACCATATATTTT
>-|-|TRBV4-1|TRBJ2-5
CASSHSTDSQETQYF
TGCGCCAGCAGCCACTCGACAGACTCCCAAGAGACCCAGTACTTC
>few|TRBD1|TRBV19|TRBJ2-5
CASSILGGEETQYF
TGTGCCAGTAGTATCCTAGGGGGCGAGGAGACCCAGTACTTC
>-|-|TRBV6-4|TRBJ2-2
CASSADTFTGELFF
TGTGCCAGCAGCGCGGACACATTCACCGGGGAGCTGTTTTTT
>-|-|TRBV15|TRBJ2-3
CATSRASRSTDTQYF
TGTGCCACCAGCAGAGCTAGCAGGAGCACAGATACGCAGTATTTT
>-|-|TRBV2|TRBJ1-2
CASSEYQGSYGYTF
TGTGCCAGCAGTGAATATCAGGGTAGCTATGGCTACACCTTC
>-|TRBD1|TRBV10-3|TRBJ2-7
CAISESSRGRSYEQYF
TGTGCCATCAGTGAGTCCAGCAGGGGGCGATCCTACGAGCAGTACTTC
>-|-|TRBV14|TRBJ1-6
CASSPAISGSPLHF
TGTGCCAGCAGCCCTGCGATCTCGGGGTCACCCCTCCACTTT
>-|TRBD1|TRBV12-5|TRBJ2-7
CASGLATGTSYEQYF
TGTGCTAGTGGTTTGGCGACAGGGACATCCTACGAGCAGTACTTC
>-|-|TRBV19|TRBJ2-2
CASSTSTDTGELFF
TGTGCCAGTAGTACCTCGACAGACACCGGGGAGCTGTTTTTT
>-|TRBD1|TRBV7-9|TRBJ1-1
CASSLRTGVNTEAFF
TGTGCCAGCAGCCTCCGGACAGGGGTGAACACTGAAGCTTTCTTT
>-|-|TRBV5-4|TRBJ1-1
CASSLPQGEMNTEAFF
TGTGCCAGCAGCTTGCCCCAGGGTGAAATGAACACTGAAGCTTTCTTT
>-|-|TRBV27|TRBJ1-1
CASSLLSTVLSTEAFF
TGTGCCAGCAGTTTATTGAGCACAGTTTTAAGCACTGAAGCTTTCTTT
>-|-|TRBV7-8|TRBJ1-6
CASSLAGAPSPLHF
TGTGCCAGCAGCTTAGCAGGGGCTCCTTCACCCCTCCACTTT